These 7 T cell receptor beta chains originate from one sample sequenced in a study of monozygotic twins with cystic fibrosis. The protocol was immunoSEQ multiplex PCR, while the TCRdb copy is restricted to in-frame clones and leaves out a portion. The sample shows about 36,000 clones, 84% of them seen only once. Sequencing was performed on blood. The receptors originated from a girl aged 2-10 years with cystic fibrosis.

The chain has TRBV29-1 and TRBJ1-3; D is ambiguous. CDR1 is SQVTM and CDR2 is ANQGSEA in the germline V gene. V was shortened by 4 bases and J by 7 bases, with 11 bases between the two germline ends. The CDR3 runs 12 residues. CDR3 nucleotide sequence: TGCAGCGTTGGTCAAGGTGGGAACACCATATATTTT. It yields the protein CSVGQGGNTIYF. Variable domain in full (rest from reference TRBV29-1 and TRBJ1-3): SAVISQKPSRDICQRGTSLTIQCQVDSQVTMMFWYRQQPGQSLTLIATANQGSEATYESGFVIDKFPISRPNLTFSTLTVSNMSPEDSSIYLCSVGQGGNTIYFGEGSWLTVV.

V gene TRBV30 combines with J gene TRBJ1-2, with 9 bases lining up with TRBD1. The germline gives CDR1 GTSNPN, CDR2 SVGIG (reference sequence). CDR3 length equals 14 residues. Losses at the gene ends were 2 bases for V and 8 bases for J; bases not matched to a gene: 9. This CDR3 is CAWSRLQGAGGYTF. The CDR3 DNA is TGTGCCTGGAGTCGCTTACAGGGGGCGGGAGGCTACACCTTC.

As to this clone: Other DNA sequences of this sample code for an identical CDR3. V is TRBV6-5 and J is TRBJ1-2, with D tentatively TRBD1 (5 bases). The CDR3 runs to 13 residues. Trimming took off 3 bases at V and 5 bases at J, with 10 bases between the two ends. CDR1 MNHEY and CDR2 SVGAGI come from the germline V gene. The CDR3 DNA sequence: TGTGCCAGCAGTTATTCCGGGGGATATGGCTACACCTTC. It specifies CASSYSGGYGYTF.

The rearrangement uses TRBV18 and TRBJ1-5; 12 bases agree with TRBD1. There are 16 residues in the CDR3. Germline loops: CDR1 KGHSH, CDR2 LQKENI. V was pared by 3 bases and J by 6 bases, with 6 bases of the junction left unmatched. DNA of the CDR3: TGTGCCAGCTCACCCACGGGACAGGGGGCTACTCAGCCCCAGCATTTT. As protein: CASSPTGQGATQPQHF.

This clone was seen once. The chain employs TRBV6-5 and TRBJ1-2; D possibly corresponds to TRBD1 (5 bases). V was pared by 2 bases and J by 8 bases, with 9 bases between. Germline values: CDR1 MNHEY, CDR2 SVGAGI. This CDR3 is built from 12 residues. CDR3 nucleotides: TGTGCCAGCAGTTACGGACATTTCGGCTACACCTTC. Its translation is CASSYGHFGYTF.

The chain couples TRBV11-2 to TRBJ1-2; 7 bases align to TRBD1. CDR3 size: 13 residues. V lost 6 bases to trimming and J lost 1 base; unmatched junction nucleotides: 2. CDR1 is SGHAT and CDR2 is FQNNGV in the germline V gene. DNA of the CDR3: TGTGCCAGCAGTCGACAGGGTAACTATGGCTACACCTTC. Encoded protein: CASSRQGNYGYTF.

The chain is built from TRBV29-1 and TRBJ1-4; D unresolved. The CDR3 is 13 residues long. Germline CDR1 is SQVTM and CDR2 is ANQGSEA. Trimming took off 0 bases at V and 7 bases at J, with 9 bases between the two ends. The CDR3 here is CSVEDRTSEKLFF. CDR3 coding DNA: TGCAGCGTTGAAGATCGGACGTCTGAAAAACTGTTTTTT.